This T cell receptor (beta chain) comes out of a study of T cells after posttransplantation cyclophosphamide. This clone was recorded at least ten times. CDR3 length: 16 amino acids. J gave up 7 bases and V 4 bases, and 7 bases lay outside the gene matches. Germline V CDR1 and CDR2: MGHRA, YSYEKL. Some clones are missing from TCRdb's copy, which holds only in-frame ones; the method was immunoSEQ multiplex PCR. Listed for the sample are some 43,000 clones, none seen a single time. The TCR sequence derives from a man in his forties in good health, CMV-negative, and a related stem cell transplant donor. The chain uses TRBV4-1 and TRBJ2-1; 13 nucleotides line up with TRBD2. Sequencing was performed on PBMCs. This CDR3 reads CASSRPTSGRANEQFF. CDR3 coding DNA: TGCGCCAGCAGCCGACCCACTAGCGGGAGGGCTAATGAGCAGTTCTTC.